This passage covers 26 T cell receptor beta chains from one sample sequenced in a study of blood T cells in healthy people across ages. A sample-barcoded 5' primer and a J-beta primer mix were used in a second PCR of roughly 7 to 12 cycles. MiXCR, applied by TCRdb to the 5' RACE reads, yields one record per CDR3 protein. The sample consists of 380,000 or so distinct CDR3 sequences, about 49% of them appearing once. The source material was blood. These receptors were collected from a man aged 60-69 years in good health.

This clonotype has a handful of counts. The chain joins TRBV4-2 to TRBJ2-1; D not resolved. Per germline, CDR1 LGHNA and CDR2 YNFKEQ. This CDR3 comprises 14 residues. Trimming shortened V by 6 bases and J by 7 bases, and 16 bases separated the two germline ends. The CDR3 sequence is CASRINPNRNEQFF. CDR3 nucleotide sequence: TGTGCCAGCAGAATTAACCCAAATCGGAATGAGCAGTTCTTC.

Written as DNA, the CDR3 is TGCAGTGCCACTAGCGACAGGGGTAATAGTGGCTACACCTTC. As protein: CSATSDRGNSGYTF. The chain joins TRBV20-1 to TRBJ1-2, with 8 bases fitting TRBD1. Germline-derived CDR1 and CDR2 are DFQATT and SNEGSKA (reference sequence). V shed 6 bases and J 7 bases; nucleotides not matched to a gene: 13. The CDR3 extends over 14 amino acids.

This rearrangement joins TRBV12-3 or TRBV12-4 to TRBJ2-4; D is perhaps TRBD1 or TRBD2 (5 bases each). The V and J ends lost 4 bases and 13 bases respectively, with 23 bases between them. The CDR3 is made up of 15 amino acids. The CDR3 DNA reads as TGTGCCAGCAGTTCCCGTGGTAGAGGGGTGGGGGAGCAGTACTTC. This sequence encodes CASSSRGRGVGEQYF.

The V call is TRBV29-1, the J call TRBJ1-1; D gene ambiguous. The germline gives CDR1 SQVTM, CDR2 ANQGSEA. V lost 3 bases and J lost 11, with 13 bases in between. The CDR3 is made up of 11 amino acids. The DNA of the CDR3 is TGCAGCGTTGAGGAGACGAGGAGTGCTTTCTTT. This sequence encodes CSVEETRSAFF.

This clonotype came up many times. The rearrangement uses TRBV7-3 and TRBJ2-3, with 14 bases fitting TRBD2. V shed 5 bases, J shed 3 bases, and the junction held 7 bases outside the gene matches. The CDR3 extends over 17 amino acids. The germline gives CDR1 SGHTA, CDR2 FQGTGA. CDR3 residues: CASSPTGLAGDTDTQYF. CDR3 in DNA: TGTGCCAGCAGCCCTACGGGACTAGCGGGAGATACAGATACGCAGTATTTT.

This clonotype came up many times. This sequence joins TRBV10-1 and TRBJ1-2; 7 nucleotides align to TRBD1. This CDR3 region has 12 residues. V shed 6 bases and J 8 bases; nucleotides not matched to a gene: 6. The germline V gene has CDR1 WNHNN and CDR2 SYGVQD (reference sequence). For the CDR3, the DNA is TGCGCCAGCAGGGACAGGCGGTGGGGCTACACCTTC. Protein: CASRDRRWGYTF.

The chain has TRBV20-1 and TRBJ2-5; D gene uncertain. The V gene lost 0 bases and the J gene lost 11 bases, with 22 bases spanning the gap. CDR1 and CDR2 from the germline V gene are DFQATT and SNEGSKA (reference sequence). This CDR3 region has 15 residues. The CDR3 DNA is TGCAGTGCTAGAGATCTAGGGAATTTGATAAATGAGCAGTACTTC. This sequence encodes CSARDLGNLINEQYF.

The rearrangement uses TRBV7-2 and TRBJ1-2; D is unresolved. The CDR3 covers 14 residues. V was trimmed by 0 bases and J by 6 bases, leaving 11 bases between them. CDR1 is SGHTA and CDR2 is FQGNSA in the germline V gene. The CDR3 nucleotides are TGTGCCAGCAGCTTAGCTAAACCTTCCGATGGCTACACCTTC. It codes for CASSLAKPSDGYTF.

This clonotype has only a few counts. The rearrangement uses TRBV3-1 and TRBJ2-7; D is uncertain. The CDR3 runs to 13 residues. Germline CDR1 reads LGHDT; CDR2 reads YNNKEL (reference sequence). Between the trimmed V and J ends, which lost 4 bases and 6 bases, there was a span of 13 bases. In nucleotides, the CDR3 is TGTGCCAGCAGCCGACGACAAAGAGGCGAGCAGTACTTC. It yields the protein CASSRRQRGEQYF.

V gene TRBV5-6 combines with J gene TRBJ2-6; D may be TRBD1 (7 bases). Trimming pared 3 bases from V and 0 bases from J, leaving 19 bases between. The CDR3 sequence is 19 residues long. Germline assignment: CDR1 SGHDT and CDR2 YYEEEE. CDR3: CASSSFLRGVPSGANVLTF. The CDR3 nucleotides are TGTGCCAGCAGCTCATTTCTCAGGGGGGTTCCCTCTGGGGCCAACGTCCTGACTTTC.

This clonotype has only one observation. This may come from a read error, since a much larger clone is one base off. The chain employs TRBV24-1 and TRBJ2-5; 11 nucleotides agree with TRBD2. CDR1 and CDR2 from the germline V gene are KGHDR and SFDVKD. CDR3 length: 15 residues. The junction had 4 bases not matched to a gene; V was cut back by 2 bases and J by 6 bases. For the CDR3, the DNA is TGTGCCACCAGTGATTGGCCTAGCGGGAGGCAGACCCAGTACTTC. This translates into CATSDWPSGRQTQYF.

For this clonotype: A much larger clone is a single base away; this may be a read error. The chain employs TRBV7-2 and TRBJ2-5, with 11 bases lining up with TRBD2. The CDR3 has 18 residues. Germline CDR1 and CDR2: SGHTA and FQGNSA. V was clipped by 3 bases and J by 11 bases; unmatched bases: 20. CDR3 protein: CASSFGTSGYRRSVEQYF. The CDR3 region has the DNA TGTGCCAGCAGCTTTGGGACTAGCGGATACCGAAGATCGGTTGAGCAGTACTTC.

In its sample, this clonotype was seen many times. The chain carries TRBV4-1 and TRBJ2-3; TRBD1 or TRBD2 may be the D gene (5 bases each). The CDR3 has 17 residues. Per the germline V gene, CDR1 is MGHRA and CDR2 is YSYEKL. Trimming took 5 bases from V and 1 from J, leaving 19 bases between them. The CDR3, as DNA: TGCGCCAGCAGCTCCGAGGGGATTAGCAGAGGCACAGATACGCAGTATTTT. It specifies CASSSEGISRGTDTQYF.

This clonotype was seen only a few times. The chain recombines TRBV20-1 with TRBJ2-5, with D possibly matching TRBD2 (7 bases). V was trimmed by 2 bases and J by 9 bases, leaving 13 bases between them. Germline V CDR1 and CDR2: DFQATT, SNEGSKA (reference sequence). CDR3 length equals 12 residues. CDR3 nucleotide sequence: TGCAGTGCTAGAAGGGGGGGTACGGCCCAGTACTTC. Protein product: CSARRGGTAQYF.

DNA for the CDR3: TGTGCCAGCTCACCACAGACAGGGAATGGCTACACCTTC. Encoded protein: CASSPQTGNGYTF. The genes are TRBV18 and TRBJ1-2; 7 nucleotides match TRBD1. Germline loops: CDR1 KGHSH, CDR2 LQKENI. The trim removed 1 base at V and 6 bases at J, leaving 2 bases unmatched. This CDR3 spans 13 amino acids.

This clonotype occurred a few times. The V and J genes are TRBV7-2 and TRBJ2-4; 14 positions match TRBD2. The CDR3 covers 18 residues. Trimming at V came to 4 bases and at J to 2 bases, leaving 7 bases not matched to a gene. Germline loops: CDR1 SGHTA, CDR2 FQGNSA. CDR3 nucleotide sequence: TGTGCCAGCAGCTCGACTAGCGGGGGGGCCGCTCCCAAAAACATTCAGTACTTC. Translation: CASSSTSGGAAPKNIQYF.

This clonotype turned up a few times. V is TRBV5-6 and J is TRBJ1-4; the D gene is possibly TRBD1 (6 bases). Germline V lookup: CDR1 SGHDT, CDR2 YYEEEE. The CDR3 is 16 amino acids. Trimming removed 0 bases from V and 7 bases from J, with 16 bases in between. This CDR3 is CASSLARQGPSEKLFF. The CDR3 DNA follows: TGTGCCAGCAGCTTGGCCCGGCAGGGGCCGAGTGAAAAACTGTTTTTT.

V and J are TRBV9 and TRBJ2-3; TRBD2 might be the D (6 bases). This CDR3 is built from 15 residues. Trimming took 1 base from V and 4 from J, leaving 13 bases between them. The V gene's germline CDR1 is SGDLS and CDR2 YYNGEE. In DNA form, the CDR3 reads TGTGCCAGCAGCGTAATGACACCGGGGGCAGATACGCAGTATTTT. Amino acid sequence: CASSVMTPGADTQYF.

The chain carries TRBV6-5 and TRBJ2-7; unclear D gene. V lost 8 bases and J lost 2, with 16 bases in between. CDR3 length: 14 residues. From germline, CDR1 is MNHEY and CDR2 SVGAGI. CDR3 in DNA: TGTGCCAGCCGGCGGAATTCTGGGGCCTACGAGCAGTACTTC. It translates to CASRRNSGAYEQYF.

This sequence joins TRBV13 and TRBJ2-1; D may be TRBD2 (5 bases). The germline CDR1 and CDR2 sequences are PRHDT and FYEKMQ (reference sequence). Trimming stripped 4 bases from V and 8 bases from J, with 15 bases between. The CDR3 spans 14 residues. This CDR3 is CASSSEATGDEQFF. As DNA, the CDR3 is TGTGCCAGCAGCTCGGAGGCCACGGGCGATGAGCAGTTCTTC.

The V gene is TRBV20-1, the J gene TRBJ1-2, with 8 bases fitting TRBD1. V was pared by 0 bases and J by 4 bases, with 7 bases of the junction left unmatched. There are 15 residues in the CDR3. Germline CDR1 is DFQATT and CDR2 is SNEGSKA (reference sequence). CDR3 DNA sequence: TGCAGTGCTAGAGAGAGACAGGGGAGGCTCTATGGCTACACCTTC. Translation gives CSARERQGRLYGYTF.

This clonotype was seen at least ten times. The chain carries TRBV7-3 and TRBJ2-6, with D possibly matching TRBD1 (5 bases). In germline, CDR1 is SGHTA, CDR2 FQGTGA. V shed 5 bases and J shed 0 bases, with 17 bases lying between them. CDR3 size: 18 residues. DNA of the CDR3: TGTGCCAGCAGCCCACAACCGACAGTTCGCTCTGGGGCCAACGTCCTGACTTTC. Translating gives CASSPQPTVRSGANVLTF. Looking up the rest from reference TRBV7-3 and TRBJ2-6 gives the full variable domain: GAGVSQTPSNKVTEKGKYVELRCDPISGHTALYWYRQSLGQGPEFLIYFQGTGAADDSGLPNDRFFAVRPEGSVSTLKIQRTERGDSAVYLCASSPQPTVRSGANVLTFGAGSRLTVL.

J is TRBJ1-1 and V is TRBV6-5, with D possibly matching TRBD1 (6 bases). Germline V CDR1 and CDR2: MNHEY, SVGAGI. This CDR3 has 12 residues. The germline V and J ends were trimmed by 6 bases and 5 bases, with 10 bases remaining between them. The CDR3 loop is CASSPQGTEAFF. The CDR3 region has the DNA TGTGCCAGCAGCCCCCAGGGGACTGAAGCTTTCTTT.

There are a few counts of this clonotype. The chain has TRBV29-1 and TRBJ2-1; 8 bases fit TRBD1. From germline, CDR1 is SQVTM and CDR2 ANQGSEA. The CDR3 totals 14 residues. Trimming at V came to 8 bases and at J to 5 bases, leaving 11 bases not matched to a gene. CDR3 in amino acids: CSLLPWTGHNEQFF. CDR3 in DNA: TGCAGCCTCTTACCCTGGACAGGGCACAATGAGCAGTTCTTC.

The chain uses TRBV29-1 and TRBJ2-4, with D uncertain. Trimming removed 3 bases at V and 13 bases at J, with 13 bases between. Germline V gene lookup returns CDR1 SQVTM and CDR2 ANQGSEA. CDR3 length equals 11 residues. The CDR3 spells CSVEGMNEQYF. The CDR3 region has the DNA TGCAGCGTTGAGGGGATGAATGAGCAGTACTTC. The full variable domain, in which reference TRBV29-1 and TRBJ2-4 provide the parts outside the CDR3, is SAVISQKPSRDICQRGTSLTIQCQVDSQVTMMFWYRQQPGQSLTLIATANQGSEATYESGFVIDKFPISRPNLTFSTLTVSNMSPEDSSIYLCSVEGMNEQYFGAGTRLSVL.

A word on this clonotype: Without the conserved terminal phenylalanine or tryptophan, this CDR3 likely stems from a read error. The DNA is omitted, as the CDR3 cannot be located on it reliably, and the CDR3 follows TCRdb's listing. The chain combines TRBV7-6 with TRBJ2-1; TRBD2 reflects the table's D call only, with no check against the DNA. The V gene's germline CDR1 is SGHVS and CDR2 FNYEAQ. The CDR3 numbers 19 amino acids, ends counted. CDR3 in amino acids: CASSLPLGAGGSLYNEQFI.